The entry that follows covers one TCR beta chain sequence. Its antigen remains unidentified. This sample is drawn from a study of shared clonotypes between healthy human individuals. As for the study in general: Three plates each covered CD4 naive and memory; CD8 naive two, CD8 memory one.

Splitting of each subset's genomic DNA was done evenly across several immunoSEQ plates. Profiling relied on immunoSEQ multiplex PCR, and the TCRdb table lists in-frame clones only, not all of them. The sample has hundreds of thousands of clones; roughly 98% are singletons. Naive CD8 isolation took CD45RO-negative cells positively selected for CCR7 and excluded terminally differentiated effector memory CD45RA+ cells. The CDR3 spans 18 residues. The ends were cut back, 0 bases at V and 2 bases at J, with 18 bases in the middle. CDR1 is SGHTA, CDR2 FQGNSA, per germline. Whole-study results and caveats: Though the depth was large, rarefaction showed that sorted-subset sequencing was incomplete.

The source material was naive CD8+ T cells sorted from blood. V usage is TRBV7-2 and J usage is TRBJ2-3; TRBD1 might be the D (6 bases). The receptor was isolated from a man under 40 in good health. CDR3 sequence (DNA): TGTGCCAGCAGCTTAGCGGTATCACGACCAGGGGACACAGATACGCAGTATTTT. Amino acids: CASSLAVSRPGDTDTQYF.